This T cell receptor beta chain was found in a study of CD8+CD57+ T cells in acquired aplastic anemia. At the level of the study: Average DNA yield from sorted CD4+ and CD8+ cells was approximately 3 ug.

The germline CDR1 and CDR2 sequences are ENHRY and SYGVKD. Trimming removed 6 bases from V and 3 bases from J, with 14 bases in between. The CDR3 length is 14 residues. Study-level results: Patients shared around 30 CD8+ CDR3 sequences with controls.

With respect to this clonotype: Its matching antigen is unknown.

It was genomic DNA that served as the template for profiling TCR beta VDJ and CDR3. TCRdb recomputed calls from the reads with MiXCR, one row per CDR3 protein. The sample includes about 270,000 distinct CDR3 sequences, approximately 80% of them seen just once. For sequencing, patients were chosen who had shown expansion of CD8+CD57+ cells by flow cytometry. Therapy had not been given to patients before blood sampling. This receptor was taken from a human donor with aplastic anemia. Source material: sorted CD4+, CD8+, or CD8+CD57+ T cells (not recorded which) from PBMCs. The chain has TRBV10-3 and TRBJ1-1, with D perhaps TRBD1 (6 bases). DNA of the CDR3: TGTGCCATCAGGCCTCTACAGGGACACACTGAAGCTTTCTTT. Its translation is CAIRPLQGHTEAFF.